Listed here is a single T cell receptor beta chain. The antigen is undetermined. The sample is drawn from a study of T cell responses to AZD1222 COVID-19 vaccine. Repertoires were generated with immunoSEQ multiplex PCR, while TCRdb's copy carries only in-frame clones and drops some. The sample consists of some 180,000 clones, nearly 95% of them appearing once. Analysis merged second doses at about 4 or about 12 weeks. Study-level points and caveats: Epitopes outside B.1.351 and B.1.1.7 mutated regions reportedly drew nearly half of spike TCRs.

The receptor was isolated from an adult who received the AZD1222 COVID-19 vaccine. The sample here was peripheral blood, taken 28 days after the second AZD1222 dose.

The CDR3 protein is CASSIVMTWGVTEAFF. DNA of the CDR3: TGTGCCAGTAGTATAGTTATGACTTGGGGAGTAACTGAAGCTTTCTTT. The chain has TRBV19 and TRBJ1-1, with D unresolved. V was trimmed by 1 base and J by 5 bases, leaving 17 bases between them. CDR1 is LNHDA, CDR2 SQIVND, per germline (reference sequence). The CDR3 totals 16 residues.